In its sample, the clone carrying this TCR beta chain was seen many times. Its antigen is currently unknown. This sample is drawn from a study of T cells in Graves' hyperthyroidism and ophthalmopathy. RNA transcripts provided the source from which TCR beta CDR3 regions were amplified. During a first-round RT-PCR of the TCR CDR3, the HTBI primer set was used. Using its own MiXCR run on the multiplex PCR reads, TCRdb lists one record per CDR3 protein. In the table there are about 290,000 distinct CDR3 sequences, about an eighth of which are singletons. Points from the study as a whole: Clonotypes that were expanded in thyroid above 0.001 mostly appeared in blood too. Model-based prediction identified ophthalmopathy a median 6.5 months prior to its onset.

On the basis of clinical symptoms, serum thyroxine and TRAb, thyroid ultrasound and orbital computed tomography, diagnoses were made. The CDR3 consists of 16 residues. Germline V gene lookup returns CDR1 MNHNS and CDR2 SASEGT. Trimming cost V 7 bases and J 0 bases, with 18 bases left between them. This chain joins TRBV6-1 and TRBJ1-1; D remains ambiguous. The sequence came from a woman aged 30 to 39 with Graves' hyperthyroidism that later progressed to Graves' ophthalmopathy. The specimen sequenced was blood. This chain's CDR3 is CASNPSMNQLNTEAFF. CDR3 DNA sequence: TGTGCCAGCAACCCCTCCATGAACCAGTTGAACACTGAAGCTTTCTTT.